Detailed here is one T cell receptor (beta chain). In the original analysis: The assay estimated nucleated cells by amplifying reference gene primers. Repertoires were generated with immunoSEQ multiplex PCR, while TCRdb's copy carries only in-frame clones and drops some. V, J and clone size were drawn from that table, and D and trimming were deduced from the DNA. The table records under 200,000 clones, around four fifths of them present only once. Trimming took 3 bases from V and 4 from J; bases not matched to a gene: 11. CDR1 and CDR2 (germline): MGHDK, SYGVNS. The CDR3 has 16 residues. This record comes from a study of blood T cell repertoires in COVID-19.

Sample: peripheral blood. This rearrangement joins TRBV25-1 to TRBJ1-2, with 7 nucleotides matching TRBD1. This TCR was sampled from a woman aged 40 to 55 with acute or convalescent COVID-19. The CDR3 bases are TGTGCCAGCAGTGAGGGAGACAGGGAGCGGGTCTATGGCTACACCTTC. Residues: CASSEGDRERVYGYTF.